The present entry profiles one TCR beta chain with its context. Its binding antigen is unknown. Base-call qualities are not available, and no considerably larger clone is one nucleotide away. The germline V end is reduced by 5 bases and the J end by 0 bases; junction bases left unmatched: 12. From cysteine to phenylalanine, the CDR3 is 18 amino acids long. Left in the record is the CDR3 DNA by itself, 54 bases read in frame from the first base. Per the germline V gene (reference sequence), SEHNR is the CDR1 and FQNEAQ is the CDR2. The data derive from a study of blood T cell repertoires in COVID-19 (TCRdb year 2020). Study-level background: Samples from collaborators originated in the United States, Italy and Spain and spanned both the acute and convalescent phases of COVID-19. The material from the prospective study consisted of cDNA or gDNA derived from T cells, B-cell-depleted T cells, or PBMCs. Deeply sampled blood TCRbeta repertoires from subjects exposed to, actively infected with, or recovered from COVID-19 were included in the dataset. The samples were drawn from two sources: the first 160 participants of the ongoing ImmuneRACE study, and fewer than 1,500 subjects contributed by 6 global collaborators. Sample metadata almost always included a de-identified subject ID, COVID-19 status, age in years and sex. Where available, HLA class I and class II types were taken from metadata supplied by the sample provider and were not determined by assay-based typing. The repertoires were released in a freely available public database intended as a resource for research on the immune response to SARS-CoV-2. Points the paper makes about the study in general: The amount of clinical and demographic metadata varied by source and participant and was provided uncurated.

TCRbeta CDR3 regions were amplified from genomic DNA using the immunoSEQ Assay, a bias-controlled multiplex PCR. For the original study's pipeline: The number of nucleated cells in each sample was estimated by amplification of reference gene primers within the assay. To quantify the absolute abundance of each unique TCRbeta CDR3 rearrangement, sequence reads were collapsed and filtered. For each sample, productive Simpson clonality was calculated as the square root of Simpson's diversity index across productive rearrangements. In TCRdb, the immuneACCESS table is reduced to in-frame sequences with V and J assigned. These tables do not hold every clone; where another copy was compared, an unresolved V gene accounts for under half, and the others remain unexplained. V and J calls and clone size are given by that table; D and trimming were obtained from the DNA. The sample table shows around 57,000 clones, and almost 90% are seen once. The ten biggest clones cover approximately 17% of the sample.

Collaborating institutions collected whole blood in K2EDTA tubes following their own protocols. For TCRbeta analysis, collaborators shipped samples as frozen whole blood, isolated PBMCs, or DNA extracted from either of those sample types. The rearrangement combines TRBV7-9 with TRBJ2-7, with 11 middle bases fitting TRBD2. The clonotype originates from a woman older than 75 with active COVID-19. Sequencing was done on a sample of peripheral blood. This receptor carries the CDR3 CASSPGPLAGVLSYEQYF. In nucleotide form, the sequence is TGTGCCAGCAGCCCAGGGCCACTAGCGGGGGTGCTCTCCTACGAGCAGTACTTC.